This TCR beta chain was observed in a study of blood T cell repertoires in COVID-19. Study details: Italy, Spain and the United States were the sources of the convalescent and acute COVID-19 samples. From T cells, B-cell-depleted T cells, or PBMCs came the material, which was cDNA or gDNA.

V lost 0 bases, J lost 5 bases, and 16 bases lay in between. The length of the CDR3 is 16 residues. Germline V gene lookup returns CDR1 LNHNV and CDR2 YYDKDF (reference sequence). Source study methods: Estimates of nucleated cell counts were drawn from the amplification of reference gene primers. Generated by immunoSEQ multiplex PCR, the TCRdb table keeps only in-frame clones and is missing some. The V and J calls and clone size come from that table; D and trimming were worked out from the DNA. The sample carries approximately 230,000 clones, around 90% recorded once. The chain couples TRBV15 to TRBJ1-2; D unresolved. The sequencing sample was made of peripheral blood. The clonotype originates from a man younger than 35 with active or convalescent COVID-19. CDR3 amino acids: CATSRDFDTVSYGYTF. The CDR3 region has the DNA TGTGCCACCAGCAGAGATTTCGACACCGTGAGTTATGGCTACACCTTC.